This TCR beta chain was captured in a study of shared clonotypes between healthy human individuals. Trimming cost V 2 bases and J 6 bases, with 4 bases left between them. CDR1 and CDR2 (germline): SGHVS, FQNEAQ. This CDR3 is built from 12 residues. Concerning this clone: Its antigen is currently unknown.

Generated by immunoSEQ multiplex PCR, the TCRdb table keeps only in-frame clones and is missing some. The sample includes under 300,000 clones, about 69% of them seen just once. Regarding the study as a whole: The genetic and exposure-history diversity represented was limited by few donors.

The sequencing sample was made of memory CD4+ T cells sorted from blood. The sample's subset: CD45RA-negative fraction. The chain employs TRBV7-8 and TRBJ2-2; unclear D gene. The origin of this receptor is a man younger than 40 in good health. In DNA, the CDR3 is TGTGCCAGCAGCTTACTGCCCGGGGAGCTGTTTTTT. Translating it yields CASSLLPGELFF.